The present T cell receptor (beta chain) was sequenced within a study of blood T cell repertoires in COVID-19. For the study at large: T cells, B-cell-depleted T cells, or PBMCs supplied cDNA or gDNA.

The data were produced by immunoSEQ multiplex PCR, yet TCRdb's version contains in-frame clones alone and is incomplete. Of a few hundred thousand clones in the sample, 70% to 90% were seen once. Input material: PBMCs or T cells enriched from blood (not recorded which). The receptor was derived from a woman aged 18-35 years who had been exposed to COVID-19.

CDR3 nucleotides: TGTGCCAGCAGTTTAACCCAGGGGAGGGGTCTCACAGATACGCAGTATTTT. Translation: CASSLTQGRGLTDTQYF. The V gene is TRBV28, the J gene TRBJ2-3; tentative D call: TRBD2 (7 bases). This CDR3 is built from 17 residues. Looked up from germline, CDR1 is MDHEN and CDR2 is SYDVKM. The V end was cut by 2 bases, the J end by 2 bases, with 17 bases between.